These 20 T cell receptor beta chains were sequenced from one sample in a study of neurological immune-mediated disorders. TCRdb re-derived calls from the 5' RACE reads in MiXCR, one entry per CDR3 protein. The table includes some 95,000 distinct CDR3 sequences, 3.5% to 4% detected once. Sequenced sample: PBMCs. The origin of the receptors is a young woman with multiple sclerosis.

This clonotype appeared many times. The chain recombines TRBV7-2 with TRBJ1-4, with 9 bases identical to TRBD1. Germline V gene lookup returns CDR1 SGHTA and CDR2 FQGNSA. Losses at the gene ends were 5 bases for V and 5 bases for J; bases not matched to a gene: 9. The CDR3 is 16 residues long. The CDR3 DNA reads TGTGCCAGCAGCACAAGACAGGGGGGAGGGAATGAAAAACTGTTTTTT. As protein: CASSTRQGGGNEKLFF.

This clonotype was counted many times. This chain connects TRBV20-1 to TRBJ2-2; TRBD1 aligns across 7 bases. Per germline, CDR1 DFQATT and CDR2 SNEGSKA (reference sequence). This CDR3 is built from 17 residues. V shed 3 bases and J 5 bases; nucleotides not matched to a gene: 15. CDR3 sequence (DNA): TGCAGTGCTAGTGGTAGTACCGGGACAGCCGGGACCGGGGAGCTGTTTTTT. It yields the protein CSASGSTGTAGTGELFF.

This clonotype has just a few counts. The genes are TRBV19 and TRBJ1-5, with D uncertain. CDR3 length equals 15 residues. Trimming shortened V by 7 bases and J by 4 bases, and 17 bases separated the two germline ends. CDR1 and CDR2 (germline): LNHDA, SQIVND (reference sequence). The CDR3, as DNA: TGTGCCAGTATTTCGGGAGAGGCAGTGAATCAGCCCCAGCATTTT. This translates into CASISGEAVNQPQHF.

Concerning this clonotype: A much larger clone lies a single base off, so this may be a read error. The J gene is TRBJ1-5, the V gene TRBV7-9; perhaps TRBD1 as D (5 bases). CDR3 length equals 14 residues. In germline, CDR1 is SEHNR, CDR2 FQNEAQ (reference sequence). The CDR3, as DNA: TGTGCCAGCAGCCCCGGGACTGCGAATCAGCACCAGCATTTT. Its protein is CASSPGTANQHQHF.

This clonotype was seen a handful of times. The CDR3, as DNA: TGTGCCATCAGTGACAGGGGGCCGGCCGGCATATATTTT. This encodes CAISDRGPAGIYF. The chain is built from TRBV10-3 and TRBJ1-3; 8 nucleotides align to TRBD1. V shed 3 bases, J shed 12 bases, and the junction held 7 bases outside the gene matches. The CDR3 is 13 amino acids. In germline, CDR1 is ENHRY, CDR2 SYGVKD.

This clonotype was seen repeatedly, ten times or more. Written as DNA, the CDR3 is TGTGCCAGCAGCCCGCAGGGCAATCGTTACAATGAGCAGTTCTTC. Protein: CASSPQGNRYNEQFF. This sequence joins TRBV7-2 and TRBJ2-1, with a tentative D call TRBD1 (5 bases). Germline assignment: CDR1 SGHTA and CDR2 FQGNSA. The CDR3 totals 15 residues. V gave up 5 bases and J gave up 4 bases, with 15 bases separating them.

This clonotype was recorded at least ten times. The CDR3 loop is CSALDRGSGNTIYF. The CDR3 DNA is TGCAGTGCCCTGGACAGGGGCTCTGGAAACACCATATATTTT. This rearrangement joins TRBV20-1 to TRBJ1-3, with 9 bases lining up with TRBD1. Germline CDR1 DFQATT, CDR2 SNEGSKA (reference sequence). This CDR3 has 14 residues. V was clipped by 6 bases and J by 0 bases; unmatched bases: 3.

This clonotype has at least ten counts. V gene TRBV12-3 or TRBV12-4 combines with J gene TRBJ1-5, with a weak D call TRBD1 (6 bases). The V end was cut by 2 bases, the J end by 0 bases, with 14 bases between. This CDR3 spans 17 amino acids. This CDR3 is CASSLKGGPNSNQPQHF. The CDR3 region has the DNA TGTGCCAGCAGTTTAAAGGGGGGCCCCAATAGCAATCAGCCCCAGCATTTT.

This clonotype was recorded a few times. The CDR3 loop reads CASSLRRTYNEQFF. CDR3 nucleotides: TGTGCCAGCAGCTTACGTCGGACCTACAATGAGCAGTTCTTC. J is TRBJ2-1 and V is TRBV11-1; D is undetermined. The length of the CDR3 is 14 residues. Per the germline V gene, CDR1 is SGHAT and CDR2 is FQDESV (reference sequence). The ends were cut back, 2 bases at V and 2 bases at J, with 7 bases in the middle.

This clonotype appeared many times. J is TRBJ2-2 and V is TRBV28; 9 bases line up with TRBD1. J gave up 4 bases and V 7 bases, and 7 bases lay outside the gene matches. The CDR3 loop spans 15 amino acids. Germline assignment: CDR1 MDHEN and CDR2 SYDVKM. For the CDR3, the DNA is TGTGCCAGCATCCACGGGACAGGGATCACCGGGGAGCTGTTTTTT. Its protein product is CASIHGTGITGELFF.

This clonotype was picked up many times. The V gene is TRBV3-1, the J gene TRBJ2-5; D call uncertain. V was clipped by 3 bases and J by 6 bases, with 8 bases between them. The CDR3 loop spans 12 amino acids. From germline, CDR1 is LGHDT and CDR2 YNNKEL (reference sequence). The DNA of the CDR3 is TGTGCCAGCAGCCAGCAAATGCAGACCCAGTACTTC. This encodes CASSQQMQTQYF.

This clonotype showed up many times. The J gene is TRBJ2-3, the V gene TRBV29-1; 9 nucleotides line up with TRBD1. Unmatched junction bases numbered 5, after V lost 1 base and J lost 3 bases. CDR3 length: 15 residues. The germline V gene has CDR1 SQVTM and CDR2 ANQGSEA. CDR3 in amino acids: CSVEVWDRETDTQYF. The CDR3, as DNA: TGCAGCGTTGAAGTGTGGGACAGGGAAACAGATACGCAGTATTTT.

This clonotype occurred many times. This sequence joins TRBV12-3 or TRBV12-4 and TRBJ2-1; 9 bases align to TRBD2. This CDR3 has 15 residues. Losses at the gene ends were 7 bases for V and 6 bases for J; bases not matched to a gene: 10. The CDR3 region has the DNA TGTGCCAGCACGCGGGGGCTAGCGGGGTCCAATGAGCAGTTCTTC. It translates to CASTRGLAGSNEQFF.

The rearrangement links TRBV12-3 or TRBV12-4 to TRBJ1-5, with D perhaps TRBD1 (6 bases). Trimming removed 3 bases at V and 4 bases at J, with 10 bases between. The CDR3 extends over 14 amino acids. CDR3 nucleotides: TGTGCCAGCAGTTTTTTACAGGGTAATCAGCCCCAGCATTTT. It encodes CASSFLQGNQPQHF.

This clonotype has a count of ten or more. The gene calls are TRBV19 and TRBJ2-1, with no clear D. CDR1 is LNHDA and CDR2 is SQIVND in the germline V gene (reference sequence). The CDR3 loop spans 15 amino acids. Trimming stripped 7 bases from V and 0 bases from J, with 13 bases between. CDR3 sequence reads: CASTTVPLSYNEQFF. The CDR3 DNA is TGTGCCAGTACCACGGTGCCGCTCTCCTACAATGAGCAGTTCTTC.

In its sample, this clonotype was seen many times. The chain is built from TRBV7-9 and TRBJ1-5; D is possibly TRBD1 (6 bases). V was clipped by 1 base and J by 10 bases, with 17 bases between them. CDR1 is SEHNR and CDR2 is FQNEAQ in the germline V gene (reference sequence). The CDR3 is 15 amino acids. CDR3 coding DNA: TGTGCCAGCAGCTTAGTACAGGGAGCATCTGCCCCCCAGCATTTT. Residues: CASSLVQGASAPQHF.

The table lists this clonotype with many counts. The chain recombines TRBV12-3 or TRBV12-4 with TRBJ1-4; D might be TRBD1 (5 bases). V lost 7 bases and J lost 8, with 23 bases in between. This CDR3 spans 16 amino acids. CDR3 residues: CASKPGWGARDEKLFF. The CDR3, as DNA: TGTGCCAGCAAACCGGGGTGGGGTGCACGGGACGAAAAACTGTTTTTT.

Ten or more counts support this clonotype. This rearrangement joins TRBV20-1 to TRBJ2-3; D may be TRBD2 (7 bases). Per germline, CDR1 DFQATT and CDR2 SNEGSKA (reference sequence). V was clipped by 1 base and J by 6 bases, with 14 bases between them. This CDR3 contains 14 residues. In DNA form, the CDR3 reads TGCAGTGCTAGAGGTCGGGGGGCCGGGGATACGCAGTATTTT. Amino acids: CSARGRGAGDTQYF.

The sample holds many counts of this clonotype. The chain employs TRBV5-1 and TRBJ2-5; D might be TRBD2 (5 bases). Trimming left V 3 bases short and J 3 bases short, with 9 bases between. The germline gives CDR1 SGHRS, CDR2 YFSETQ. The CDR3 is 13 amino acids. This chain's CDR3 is CASSWSGEETQYF. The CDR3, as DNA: TGCGCCAGCAGCTGGAGCGGAGAAGAGACCCAGTACTTC.

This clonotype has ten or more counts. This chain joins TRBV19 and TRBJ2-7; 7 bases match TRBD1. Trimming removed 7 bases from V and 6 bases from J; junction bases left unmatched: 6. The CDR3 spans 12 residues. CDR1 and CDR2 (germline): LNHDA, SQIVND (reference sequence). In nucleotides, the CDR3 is TGTGCCAGTATGACAGGGTCGGGCGAGCAGTACTTC. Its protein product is CASMTGSGEQYF.